The 27 T cell receptor beta chains below come from one sample, sequenced in a study of Graves' ophthalmopathy and Graves' hyperthyroidism. RNA transcripts were the template, and TCR beta CDR3 regions were amplified from them. The library came from an HTBI-primed first-round RT-PCR and a second-round multiplex PCR. Each CDR3 protein is one row after TCRdb ran MiXCR on the multiplex PCR reads. The sample contains hundreds of thousands of distinct CDR3 sequences, roughly 14% of which appear only once. Sequencing was performed on peripheral blood. These receptors were collected from a woman between 18 and 30 years old with stable Graves' hyperthyroidism.

This clonotype appeared many times. The genes are TRBV7-3 and TRBJ1-2, with TRBD1 matching over 7 bases. Trimming took 5 bases from V and 2 from J; bases not matched to a gene: 8. The CDR3 has 15 amino acids. The V gene's germline CDR1 is SGHTA and CDR2 FQGTGA. The CDR3, as DNA: TGTGCCAGCAGCCCCACGGGACAGAGCAACTATGGCTACACCTTC. This encodes CASSPTGQSNYGYTF.

A single count supports this clonotype. The chain joins TRBV6-4 to TRBJ1-1, with TRBD1 matching 11 bases. This CDR3 region has 18 residues. V dropped 2 bases and J dropped 2; count of bases not matched to a gene: 10. Germline V gene data show CDR1 as MRHNA and CDR2 as SNTAGT. This chain's CDR3 is CASSDGGSGQGANTEAFF. For the CDR3, the DNA is TGTGCCAGCAGTGACGGGGGATCCGGACAGGGGGCTAACACTGAAGCTTTCTTT.

This clonotype occurred many times. The CDR3 loop reads CASSSRGYEQYF. For the CDR3, the DNA is TGTGCCAGCAGTTCCAGGGGTTACGAGCAGTACTTC. V is TRBV27 and J is TRBJ2-7; TRBD1 might be the D (6 bases). V was pared by 4 bases and J by 4 bases, with 8 bases between. Germline CDR1 is MNHEY and CDR2 is SMNVEV (reference sequence). The CDR3 spans 12 residues.

V is TRBV7-2 and J is TRBJ2-7; TRBD1 might be the D (6 bases). Germline values: CDR1 SGHTA, CDR2 FQGNSA. V lost 1 base and J 6 bases, leaving 10 bases between the germline ends. The CDR3 is made up of 13 amino acids. CDR3: CASSLGGPIEQYF. CDR3 coding DNA: TGTGCCAGCAGCTTAGGGGGGCCGATCGAGCAGTACTTC.

In its sample, this clonotype was seen many times. J is TRBJ2-5 and V is TRBV20-1; D possibly corresponds to TRBD2 (6 bases). There are 13 residues in the CDR3. Deletions cut 7 bases from V and 4 bases from J, with 16 bases between. From germline, CDR1 is DFQATT and CDR2 SNEGSKA (reference sequence). The CDR3 DNA follows: TGCAGTGTCGCGTTCCGGGGGACAGAGACCCAGTACTTC. Protein: CSVAFRGTETQYF.

This sequence joins TRBV6-2 or TRBV6-3 and TRBJ2-7; the D gene is possibly TRBD2 (5 bases). The CDR3 has 14 amino acids. Germline values: CDR1 MNHEY, CDR2 SVGEGT. V dropped 7 bases and J dropped 6 bases, with 19 bases sitting between them. The CDR3 nucleotides read TGTGCCAGCACCGAAACTAGGGCGCGAGGCGAGCAGTACTTC. Translating gives CASTETRARGEQYF.

This clonotype has at least ten counts. This sequence joins TRBV11-3 and TRBJ2-3; D ambiguous. Germline CDR1 and CDR2: SGHNT and YENEEA. Trimming stripped 3 bases from V and 0 bases from J, with 1 base between. This CDR3 comprises 12 residues. This CDR3 is CASSFSTDTQYF. The CDR3 DNA reads TGTGCCAGCAGCTTTAGCACAGATACGCAGTATTTT.

In its sample, this clonotype was seen many times. This rearrangement joins TRBV27 to TRBJ1-1; tentatively, D is TRBD1 (5 bases). V was pared by 5 bases and J by 5 bases, with 21 bases between. The germline V gene encodes CDR1 MNHEY and CDR2 SMNVEV (reference sequence). The CDR3 runs 16 residues. CDR3 region: CASSLHLGDKGTEAFF. The DNA for the CDR3 is TGTGCCAGCAGTCTCCACCTGGGGGATAAGGGGACTGAAGCTTTCTTT.

This clonotype was observed a few times. The chain links TRBV11-2 to TRBJ1-1, with 8 bases lining up with TRBD1. This CDR3 is 16 amino acids long. Trimming took 3 bases from V and 1 from J; bases not matched to a gene: 7. The germline V gene has CDR1 SGHAT and CDR2 FQNNGV. CDR3 sequence: CASSFQDRVENTEAFF. The CDR3 DNA sequence: TGTGCCAGCAGCTTCCAGGACAGGGTGGAGAACACTGAAGCTTTCTTT.

The sample holds many counts of this clonotype. The chain combines TRBV6-1 with TRBJ2-4; D is perhaps TRBD2 (6 bases). CDR1 and CDR2 from the germline V gene are MNHNS and SASEGT. Trimming took 8 bases from V and 1 from J, leaving 6 bases between them. This CDR3 region has 12 residues. The CDR3 DNA reads TGTGCCAGCGGGGGGGCCAAAAACATTCAGTACTTC. As protein: CASGGAKNIQYF.

This clonotype showed up many times. This chain joins TRBV5-1 and TRBJ2-7, with no clear D. The V end was cut by 4 bases, the J end by 1 base, with 9 bases between. The germline gives CDR1 SGHRS, CDR2 YFSETQ. CDR3 size: 13 residues. CDR3 DNA sequence: TGCGCCAGCAGCCCGCGGCCGTCCTACGAGCAGTACTTC. Translating gives CASSPRPSYEQYF.

This clonotype showed up many times. The V and J genes are TRBV29-1 and TRBJ2-7; D remains ambiguous. Germline V gene lookup returns CDR1 SQVTM and CDR2 ANQGSEA. The CDR3 length is 11 residues. Trimming took off 1 base at V and 2 bases at J, with 3 bases between the two ends. The CDR3, as DNA: TGCAGCGTTGAAGGGCCCTACGAGCAGTACTTC. It specifies CSVEGPYEQYF.

The chain joins TRBV7-9 to TRBJ2-7; D gene unclear. CDR1 is SEHNR and CDR2 is FQNEAQ in the germline V gene (reference sequence). V dropped 4 bases and J dropped 2 bases, with 12 bases sitting between them. CDR3 length: 14 amino acids. DNA of the CDR3: TGTGCCAGCAGCTCCCACGGACCCACCTACGAGCAGTACTTC. This gives the protein CASSSHGPTYEQYF.

This clonotype was counted between two and nine times. This rearrangement joins TRBV6-5 to TRBJ1-2, with 7 bases aligning to TRBD1. Germline values: CDR1 MNHEY, CDR2 SVGAGI. The J segment lost 6 bases and the V segment lost 4 bases, leaving 2 bases of the junction unmatched. The CDR3 runs 12 residues. Here the CDR3 reads CASSSQGNGYTF. CDR3 nucleotide sequence: TGTGCCAGCAGTTCACAGGGGAATGGCTACACCTTC.

The sample holds many counts of this clonotype. V and J are TRBV29-1 and TRBJ2-7; possibly TRBD1 or TRBD2 for D (5 bases each). The CDR3 totals 15 residues. Trimming left V 5 bases short and J 1 base short, with 18 bases between. From germline, CDR1 is SQVTM and CDR2 ANQGSEA. CDR3 sequence (DNA): TGCAGCGTTTTAGTCCGGGACCTTGCATCCTACGAGCAGTACTTC. Protein: CSVLVRDLASYEQYF.

There are many counts of this clonotype. This rearrangement joins TRBV11-3 to TRBJ1-1, with 7 bases that match TRBD1. The germline CDR1 and CDR2 sequences are SGHNT and YENEEA. The length of the CDR3 is 20 residues. Trimming at V came to 0 bases and at J to 0 bases, leaving 16 bases not matched to a gene. In nucleotides, the CDR3 is TGTGCCAGCAGCTTAGATTCCGAGACGCCCCGGGACAGTGTGAACACTGAAGCTTTCTTT. It specifies CASSLDSETPRDSVNTEAFF.

This clonotype has at least ten counts. The junction differs from germline at one of its ends, possibly a read error. The chain has TRBV18 and TRBJ1-1, with a tentative D call TRBD1 (5 bases). The germline V gene has CDR1 KGHSH and CDR2 LQKENI. CDR3 length: 14 amino acids. CDR3 sequence (DNA): TGTGCCAGCTCCCCTCGCCGGGACGGCCTCGAGGTTGACTTT. It encodes CASSPRRDGLEVDF.

This clonotype occurred many times. V and J are TRBV18 and TRBJ2-7, with a possible D match to TRBD1 (6 bases). Trimming stripped 1 base from V and 2 bases from J, with 12 bases between. The CDR3 is 15 residues long. Germline CDR1 and CDR2: KGHSH and LQKENI. Written as DNA, the CDR3 is TGTGCCAGCTCACCACGGCAGGGGTCGACCTACGAGCAGTACTTC. This translates into CASSPRQGSTYEQYF.

This clonotype was detected many times. V gene TRBV12-3 or TRBV12-4 combines with J gene TRBJ2-5, with D hard to call. This CDR3 comprises 11 residues. Trimming shortened V by 5 bases and J by 4 bases, and 5 bases separated the two germline ends. CDR3 sequence: CASSLIETQYF. CDR3 DNA: TGTGCCAGCAGTCTCATAGAGACCCAGTACTTC.

This clonotype appeared a few times. The chain has TRBV5-1 and TRBJ2-2; perhaps TRBD2 as D (5 bases). The CDR3 contains 17 residues. V lost 3 bases and J lost 0, with 15 bases in between. CDR1 is SGHRS, CDR2 YFSETQ, per germline. CDR3: CASSSGLLHANTGELFF. CDR3 nucleotides: TGCGCCAGCAGCTCCGGACTCCTCCACGCGAACACCGGGGAGCTGTTTTTT.

The J gene is TRBJ1-5, the V gene TRBV12-3 or TRBV12-4; 8 bases line up with TRBD1. The CDR3 loop spans 15 amino acids. Trimming took 8 bases from V and 2 from J; bases not matched to a gene: 8. The CDR3 here is CASARRGQGNQPQHF. The CDR3 DNA reads as TGTGCCAGCGCTAGAAGGGGACAGGGCAATCAGCCCCAGCATTTT.

This clonotype has more than one count but fewer than ten. The chain uses TRBV18 and TRBJ2-5; D is perhaps TRBD1 or TRBD2 (6 bases each). Deletions cut 4 bases from V and 5 bases from J, with 14 bases between. Germline CDR1 reads KGHSH; CDR2 reads LQKENI. This CDR3 is built from 14 residues. The CDR3, as DNA: TGTGCCAGCTCACGGGGGGCTGAGGATGAGACCCAGTACTTC. Translated, it gives CASSRGAEDETQYF.

This clonotype has ten or more counts. The chain links TRBV19 to TRBJ1-3, with unresolved D. V lost 5 bases, J lost 1 base, and 12 bases lay in between. The CDR3 contains 15 residues. CDR1 is LNHDA and CDR2 is SQIVND in the germline V gene (reference sequence). CDR3 nucleotide sequence: TGTGCCAGTAGTGAGCGACTGATTTCTGGAAACACCATATATTTT. Its protein product is CASSERLISGNTIYF.

This clonotype was found many times. The V and J genes are TRBV11-2 and TRBJ2-7; 11 bases fit TRBD2. V shed 4 bases and J 5 bases; nucleotides not matched to a gene: 4. CDR1 and CDR2 (germline): SGHAT, FQNNGV. The CDR3 has 14 residues. The CDR3 spells CASSSGTSGHEQYF. CDR3 nucleotide sequence: TGTGCCAGCAGCTCCGGGACTAGCGGCCACGAGCAGTACTTC.

This clonotype has ten or more counts. This chain links TRBV19 with TRBJ2-2; D gene ambiguous. Germline V CDR1 and CDR2: LNHDA, SQIVND (reference sequence). V lost 3 bases, J lost 0 bases, and 11 bases lay in between. This CDR3 contains 16 residues. The CDR3 nucleotides read TGTGCCAGTAGTATTTTCGGGCAACCGAACACCGGGGAGCTGTTTTTT. Translation gives CASSIFGQPNTGELFF.

There are many counts of this clonotype. The chain has TRBV11-1 and TRBJ1-2; a possible D gene is TRBD1 (5 bases). CDR1 is SGHAT and CDR2 is FQDESV in the germline V gene (reference sequence). Trimming removed 5 bases at V and 6 bases at J, with 22 bases between. The CDR3 contains 16 residues. The CDR3 is CASSPTSTPGSDGYTF. CDR3 in DNA: TGTGCCAGCAGCCCTACCTCAACTCCAGGGTCCGATGGCTACACCTTC.

In DNA, the CDR3 is TGTGCCAGCAGCACGGGACTAGCGGGGGTCGAGACCCAGTACTTC. Protein sequence: CASSTGLAGVETQYF. This chain joins TRBV28 and TRBJ2-5; 14 bases fit TRBD2. Germline values: CDR1 MDHEN, CDR2 SYDVKM. With 6 bases clipped from V and 5 bases from J, the junction kept 5 bases outside the gene matches. This CDR3 is built from 15 residues. Full variable domain (remainder filled in from reference TRBV28 and TRBJ2-5): DVKVTQSSRYLVKRTGEKVFLECVQDMDHENMFWYRQDPGLGLRLIYFSYDVKMKEKGDIPEGYSVSREKKERFSLILESASTNQTSMYLCASSTGLAGVETQYFGPGTRLLVL.